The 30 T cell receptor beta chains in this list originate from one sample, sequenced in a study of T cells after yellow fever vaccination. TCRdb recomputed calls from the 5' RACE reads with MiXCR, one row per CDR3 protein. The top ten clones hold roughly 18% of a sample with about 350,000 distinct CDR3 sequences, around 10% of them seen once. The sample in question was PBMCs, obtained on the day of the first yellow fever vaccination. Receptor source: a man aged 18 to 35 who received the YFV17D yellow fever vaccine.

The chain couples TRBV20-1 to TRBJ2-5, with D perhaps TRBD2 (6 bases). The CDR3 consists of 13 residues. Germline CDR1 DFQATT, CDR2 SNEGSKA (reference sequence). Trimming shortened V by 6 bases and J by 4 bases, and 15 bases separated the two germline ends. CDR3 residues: CSAPTLGGETQYF. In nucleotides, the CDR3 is TGCAGTGCGCCAACTTTGGGAGGAGAGACCCAGTACTTC.

CDR3 DNA: TGTGCCAGCAGCTCCGACGCGGGGGGCTTAGATACGCAGTATTTT. Its translation is CASSSDAGGLDTQYF. This sequence joins TRBV7-9 and TRBJ2-3; 8 bases match TRBD2. The CDR3 covers 15 residues. The germline gives CDR1 SEHNR, CDR2 FQNEAQ (reference sequence). Trimming cost V 4 bases and J 5 bases; bases outside gene matches: 8.

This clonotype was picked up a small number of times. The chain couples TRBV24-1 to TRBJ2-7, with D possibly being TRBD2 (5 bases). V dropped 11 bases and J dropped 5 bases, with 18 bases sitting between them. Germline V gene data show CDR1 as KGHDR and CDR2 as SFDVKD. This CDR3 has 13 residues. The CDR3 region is CAIKRAGGDEQYV. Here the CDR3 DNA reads TGTGCCATCAAACGGGCGGGTGGGGACGAGCAGTACGTC.

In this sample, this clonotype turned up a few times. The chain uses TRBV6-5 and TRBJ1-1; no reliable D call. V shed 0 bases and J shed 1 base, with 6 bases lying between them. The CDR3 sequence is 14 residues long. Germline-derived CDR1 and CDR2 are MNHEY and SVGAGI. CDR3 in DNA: TGTGCCAGCAGTTACTCCGCTTGGAACACTGAAGCTTTCTTT. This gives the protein CASSYSAWNTEAFF.

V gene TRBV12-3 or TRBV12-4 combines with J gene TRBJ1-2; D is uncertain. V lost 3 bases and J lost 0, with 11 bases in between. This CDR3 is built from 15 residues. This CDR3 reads CASSFRPESNYGYTF. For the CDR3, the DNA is TGTGCCAGCAGTTTCCGTCCGGAGTCTAACTATGGCTACACCTTC.

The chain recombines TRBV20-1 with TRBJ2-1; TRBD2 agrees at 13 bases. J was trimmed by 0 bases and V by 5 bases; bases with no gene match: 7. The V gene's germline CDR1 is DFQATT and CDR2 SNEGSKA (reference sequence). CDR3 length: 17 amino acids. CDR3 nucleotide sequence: TGCAGTGCTCGACTAGCGGGGGGCTTCTTCTCCTACAATGAGCAGTTCTTC. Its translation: CSARLAGGFFSYNEQFF.

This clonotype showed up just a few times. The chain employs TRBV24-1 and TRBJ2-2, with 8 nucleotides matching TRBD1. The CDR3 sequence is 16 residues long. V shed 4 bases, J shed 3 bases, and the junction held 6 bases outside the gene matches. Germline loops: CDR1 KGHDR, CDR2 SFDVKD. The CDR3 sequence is CATSEPTGEDTGELFF. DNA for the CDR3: TGTGCCACCAGTGAACCGACAGGGGAGGACACCGGGGAGCTGTTTTTT.

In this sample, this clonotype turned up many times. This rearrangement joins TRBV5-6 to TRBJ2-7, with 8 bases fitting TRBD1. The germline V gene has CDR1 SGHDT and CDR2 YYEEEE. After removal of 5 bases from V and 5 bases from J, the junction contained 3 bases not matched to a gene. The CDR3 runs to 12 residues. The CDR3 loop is CASRAGGDEQYV. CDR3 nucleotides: TGTGCCAGCAGGGCAGGGGGCGACGAGCAGTACGTC.

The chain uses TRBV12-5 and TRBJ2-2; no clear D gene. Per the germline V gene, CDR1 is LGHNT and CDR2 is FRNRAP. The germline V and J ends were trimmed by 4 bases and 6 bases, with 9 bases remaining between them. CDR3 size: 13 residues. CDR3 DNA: TGTGCTAGTGGTTATTTCGGGTCCGGGGAGCTGTTTTTT. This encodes CASGYFGSGELFF.

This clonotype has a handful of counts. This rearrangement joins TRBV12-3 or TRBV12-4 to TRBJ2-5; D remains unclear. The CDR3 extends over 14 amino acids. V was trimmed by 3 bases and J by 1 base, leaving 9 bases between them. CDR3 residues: CASSFFLGQETQYF. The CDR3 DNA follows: TGTGCCAGCAGTTTTTTTCTGGGCCAAGAGACCCAGTACTTC.

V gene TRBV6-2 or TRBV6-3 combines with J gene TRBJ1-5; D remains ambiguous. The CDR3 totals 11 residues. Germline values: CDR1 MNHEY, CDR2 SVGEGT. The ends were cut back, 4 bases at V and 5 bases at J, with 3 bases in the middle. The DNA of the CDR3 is TGTGCCAGCAGTTCAGATCAGCCCCAGCATTTT. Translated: CASSSDQPQHF.

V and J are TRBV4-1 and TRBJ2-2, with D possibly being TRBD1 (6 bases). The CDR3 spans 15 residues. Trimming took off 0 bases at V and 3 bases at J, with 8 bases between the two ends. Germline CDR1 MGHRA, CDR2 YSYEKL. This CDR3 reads CASSQEPGDTGELFF. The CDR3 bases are TGCGCCAGCAGCCAAGAACCAGGGGACACCGGGGAGCTGTTTTTT.

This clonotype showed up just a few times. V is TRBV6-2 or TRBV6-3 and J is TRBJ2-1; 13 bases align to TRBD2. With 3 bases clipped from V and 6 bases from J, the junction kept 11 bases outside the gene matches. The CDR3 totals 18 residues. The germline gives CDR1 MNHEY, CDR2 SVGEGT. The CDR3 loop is CASSYILGLAGYRNEQFF. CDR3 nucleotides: TGTGCCAGCAGTTATATTTTGGGACTAGCGGGGTATCGCAATGAGCAGTTCTTC.

CDR3 loop: CASSIRGTGANSPLHF. CDR3 bases: TGTGCCAGTAGTATACGCGGGACAGGCGCTAATTCACCCCTCCACTTT. The chain employs TRBV19 and TRBJ1-6; 8 bases are shared with TRBD1. J lost 6 bases, V lost 2 bases, and 6 bases had no gene match. This CDR3 is 16 amino acids long. Germline CDR1 LNHDA, CDR2 SQIVND (reference sequence).

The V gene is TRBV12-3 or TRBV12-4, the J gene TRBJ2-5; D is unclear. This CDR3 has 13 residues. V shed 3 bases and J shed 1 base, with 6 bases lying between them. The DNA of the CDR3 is TGTGCCAGCAGTTTTTTTAGCCAAGAGACCCAGTACTTC. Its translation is CASSFFSQETQYF.

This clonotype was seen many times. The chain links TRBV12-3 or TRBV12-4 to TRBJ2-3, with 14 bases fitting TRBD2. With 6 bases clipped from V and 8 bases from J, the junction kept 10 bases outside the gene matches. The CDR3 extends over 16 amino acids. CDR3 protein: CASSSRTSGGRGTQYF. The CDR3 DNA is TGTGCCAGCAGCTCCCGGACTAGCGGGGGGCGGGGTACGCAGTATTTT.

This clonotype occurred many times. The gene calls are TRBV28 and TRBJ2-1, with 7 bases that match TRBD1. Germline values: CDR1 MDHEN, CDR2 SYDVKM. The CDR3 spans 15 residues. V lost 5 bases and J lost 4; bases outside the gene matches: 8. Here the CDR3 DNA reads TGTGCCAGCAGTCGGACCGCAGGGGGTTACAATGAGCAGTTCTTC. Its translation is CASSRTAGGYNEQFF.

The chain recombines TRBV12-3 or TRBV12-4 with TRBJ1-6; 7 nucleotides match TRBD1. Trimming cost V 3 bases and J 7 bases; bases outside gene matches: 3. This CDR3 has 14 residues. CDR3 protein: CASSFTGANSPLHF. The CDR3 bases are TGTGCCAGCAGTTTTACAGGGGCGAATTCACCCCTCCACTTT.

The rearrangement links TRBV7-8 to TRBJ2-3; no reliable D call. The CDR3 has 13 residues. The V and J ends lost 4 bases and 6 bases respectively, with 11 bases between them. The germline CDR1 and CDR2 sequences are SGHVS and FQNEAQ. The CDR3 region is CASSSLVSDTQYF. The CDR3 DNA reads TGTGCCAGCAGCTCCTTAGTCTCGGATACGCAGTATTTT.

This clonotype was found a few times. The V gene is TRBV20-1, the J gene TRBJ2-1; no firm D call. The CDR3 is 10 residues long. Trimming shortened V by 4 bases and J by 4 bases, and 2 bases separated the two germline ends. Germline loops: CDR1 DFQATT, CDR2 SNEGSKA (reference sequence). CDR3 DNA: TGCAGTGCTATATACAATGAGCAGTTCTTC. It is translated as CSAIYNEQFF.

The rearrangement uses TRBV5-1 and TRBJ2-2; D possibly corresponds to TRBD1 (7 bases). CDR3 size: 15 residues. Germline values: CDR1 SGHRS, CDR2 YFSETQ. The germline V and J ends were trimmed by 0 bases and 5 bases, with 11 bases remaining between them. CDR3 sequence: CASSLAAGGTGELFF. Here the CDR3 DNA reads TGCGCCAGCAGCTTGGCGGCAGGGGGGACCGGGGAGCTGTTTTTT. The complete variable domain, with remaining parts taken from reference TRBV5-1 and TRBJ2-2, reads KAGVTQTPRYLIKTRGQQVTLSCSPISGHRSVSWYQQTPGQGLQFLFEYFSETQRNKGNFPGRFSGRQFSNSRSEMNVSTLELGDSALYLCASSLAAGGTGELFFGEGSRLTVL.

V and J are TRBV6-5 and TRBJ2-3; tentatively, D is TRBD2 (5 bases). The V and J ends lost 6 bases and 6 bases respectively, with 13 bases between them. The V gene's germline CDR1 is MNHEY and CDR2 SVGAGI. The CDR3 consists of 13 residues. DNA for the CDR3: TGTGCCAGCAGGGACTCGGCGGTCGATACGCAGTATTTT. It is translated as CASRDSAVDTQYF.

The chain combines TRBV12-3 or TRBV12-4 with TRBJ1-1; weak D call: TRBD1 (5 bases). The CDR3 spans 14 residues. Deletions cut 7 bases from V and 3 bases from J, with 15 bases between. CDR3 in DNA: TGTGCCAGCACAGGGCGGGCCGGAGACACTGAAGCTTTCTTT. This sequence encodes CASTGRAGDTEAFF.

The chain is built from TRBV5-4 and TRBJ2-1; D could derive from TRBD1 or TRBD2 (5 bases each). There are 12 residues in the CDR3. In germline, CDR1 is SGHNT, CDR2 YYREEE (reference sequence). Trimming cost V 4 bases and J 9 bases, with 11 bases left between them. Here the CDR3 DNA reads TGTGCCAGCAGCCGGGGACGAGGTGAGCAGTTCTTC. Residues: CASSRGRGEQFF.

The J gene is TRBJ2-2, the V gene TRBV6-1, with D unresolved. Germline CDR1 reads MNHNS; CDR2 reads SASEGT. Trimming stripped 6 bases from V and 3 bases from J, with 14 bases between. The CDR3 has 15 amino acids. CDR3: CASSAGPIYTGELFF. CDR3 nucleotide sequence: TGTGCCAGCAGCGCCGGGCCTATCTACACCGGGGAGCTGTTTTTT.

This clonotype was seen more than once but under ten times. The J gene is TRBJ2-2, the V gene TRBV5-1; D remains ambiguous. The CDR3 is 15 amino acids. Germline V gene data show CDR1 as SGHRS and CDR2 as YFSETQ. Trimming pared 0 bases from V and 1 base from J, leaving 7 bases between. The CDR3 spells CASSLAGLNTGELFF. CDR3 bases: TGCGCCAGCAGCTTGGCCGGTTTGAACACCGGGGAGCTGTTTTTT.

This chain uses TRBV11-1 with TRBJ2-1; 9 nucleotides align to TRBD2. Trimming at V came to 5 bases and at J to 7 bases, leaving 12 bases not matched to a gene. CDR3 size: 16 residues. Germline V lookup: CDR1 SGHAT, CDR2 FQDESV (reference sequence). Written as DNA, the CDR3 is TGTGCCAGCAGCCCACTATTGGCGGGGGGGCCTAATGAGCAGTTCTTC. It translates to CASSPLLAGGPNEQFF.

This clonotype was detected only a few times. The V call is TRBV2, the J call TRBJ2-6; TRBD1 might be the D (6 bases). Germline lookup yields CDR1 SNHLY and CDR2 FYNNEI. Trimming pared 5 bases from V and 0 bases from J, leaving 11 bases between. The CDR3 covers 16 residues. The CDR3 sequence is CASSTGRGSGANVLTF. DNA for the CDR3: TGTGCCAGCAGTACAGGGAGAGGCTCTGGGGCCAACGTCCTGACTTTC.

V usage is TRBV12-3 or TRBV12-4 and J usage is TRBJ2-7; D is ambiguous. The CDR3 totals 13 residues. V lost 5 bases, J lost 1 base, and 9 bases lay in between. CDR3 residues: CASSPPRSYEQYV. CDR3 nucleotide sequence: TGTGCCAGCAGTCCGCCGCGTTCCTACGAGCAGTACGTC.

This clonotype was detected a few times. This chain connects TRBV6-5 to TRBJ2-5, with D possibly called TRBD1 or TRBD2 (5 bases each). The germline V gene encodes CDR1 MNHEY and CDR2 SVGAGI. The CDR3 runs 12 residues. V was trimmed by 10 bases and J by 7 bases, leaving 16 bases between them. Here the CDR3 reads CATRDPARTQYF. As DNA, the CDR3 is TGTGCCACCCGGGACCCTGCGCGGACCCAGTACTTC.